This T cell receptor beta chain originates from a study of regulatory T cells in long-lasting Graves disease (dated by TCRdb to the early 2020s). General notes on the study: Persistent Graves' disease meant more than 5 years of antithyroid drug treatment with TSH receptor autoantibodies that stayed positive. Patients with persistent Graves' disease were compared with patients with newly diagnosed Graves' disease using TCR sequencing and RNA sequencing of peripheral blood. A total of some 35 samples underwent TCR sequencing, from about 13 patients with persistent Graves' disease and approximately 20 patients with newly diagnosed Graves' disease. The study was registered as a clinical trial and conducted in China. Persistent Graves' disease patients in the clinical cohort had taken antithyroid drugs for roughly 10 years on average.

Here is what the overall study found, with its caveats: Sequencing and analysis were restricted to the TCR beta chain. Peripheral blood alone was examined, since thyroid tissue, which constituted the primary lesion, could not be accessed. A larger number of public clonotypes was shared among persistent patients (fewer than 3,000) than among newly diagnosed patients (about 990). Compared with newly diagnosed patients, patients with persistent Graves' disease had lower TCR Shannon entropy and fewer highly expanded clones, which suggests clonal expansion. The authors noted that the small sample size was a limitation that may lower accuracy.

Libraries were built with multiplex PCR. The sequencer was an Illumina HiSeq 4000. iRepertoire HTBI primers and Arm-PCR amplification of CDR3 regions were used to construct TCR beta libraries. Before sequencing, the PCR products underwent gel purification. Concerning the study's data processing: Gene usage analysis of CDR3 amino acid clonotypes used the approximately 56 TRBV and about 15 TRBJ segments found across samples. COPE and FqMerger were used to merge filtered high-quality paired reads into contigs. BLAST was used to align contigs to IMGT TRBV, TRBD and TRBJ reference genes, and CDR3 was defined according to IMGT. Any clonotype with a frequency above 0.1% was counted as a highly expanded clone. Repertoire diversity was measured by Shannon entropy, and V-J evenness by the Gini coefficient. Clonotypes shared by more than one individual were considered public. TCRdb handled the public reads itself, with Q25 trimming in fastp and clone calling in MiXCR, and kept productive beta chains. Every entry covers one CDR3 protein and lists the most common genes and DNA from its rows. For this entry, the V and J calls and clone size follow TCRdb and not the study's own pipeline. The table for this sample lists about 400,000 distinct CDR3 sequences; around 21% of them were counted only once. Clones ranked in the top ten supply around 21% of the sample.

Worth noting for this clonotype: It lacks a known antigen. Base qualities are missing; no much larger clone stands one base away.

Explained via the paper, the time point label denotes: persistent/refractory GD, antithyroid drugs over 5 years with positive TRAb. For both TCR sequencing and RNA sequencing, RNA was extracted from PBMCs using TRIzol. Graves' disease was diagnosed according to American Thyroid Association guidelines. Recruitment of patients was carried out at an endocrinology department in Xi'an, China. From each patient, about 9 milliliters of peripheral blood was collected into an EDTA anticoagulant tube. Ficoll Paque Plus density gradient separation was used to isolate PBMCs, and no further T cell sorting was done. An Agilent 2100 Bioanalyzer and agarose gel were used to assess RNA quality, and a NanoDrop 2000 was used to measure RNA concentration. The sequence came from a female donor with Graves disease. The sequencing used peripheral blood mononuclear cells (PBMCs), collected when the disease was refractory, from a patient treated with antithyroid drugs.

The CDR3 region: CASSLVPSGRGETQYF. The DNA sequence is TGTGCCAGCAGCTTAGTACCCAGCGGGAGGGGGGAGACCCAGTACTTC. The rearranged chain carries TRBV7-2 and TRBJ2-5, and TRBD2 aligns with 10 junction nucleotides. The germline V gene gives CDR1 as SGHTA and CDR2 as FQGNSA. Spanning cysteine to phenylalanine, the CDR3 consists of 16 amino acids. The read is trimmed to its CDR3 DNA, 48 bases read in frame from base 1. After removal of 1 base from V and 5 bases from J, the junction retains 7 bases not matched to a gene.